Below are 27 T cell receptor beta chains sequenced from a single sample in a study of cytomegalovirus exposure and HLA in healthy donors. Researchers ran the PCR with 60 Vbeta and 13 Jbeta primers. Some clones are missing from TCRdb's copy, which holds only in-frame ones; the method was immunoSEQ multiplex PCR. The sample has 100,000 to 150,000 clones; roughly 80% are singletons. Sequences were obtained from PBMCs. These receptors all come from a female donor in good health and CMV-seronegative.

V usage is TRBV9 and J usage is TRBJ2-7, with D uncertain. V was trimmed by 4 bases and J by 2 bases, leaving 10 bases between them. Per germline, CDR1 SGDLS and CDR2 YYNGEE. CDR3 length: 13 amino acids. The CDR3 protein is CASSPDSPYEQYF. The CDR3 DNA is TGTGCCAGCAGCCCAGACTCGCCCTACGAGCAGTACTTC.

This chain connects TRBV18 to TRBJ1-3, with D tentatively TRBD1 (5 bases). With 1 base removed from V and 2 bases from J, the gap between germline ends came to 9 bases. The CDR3 length is 15 residues. Germline CDR1 and CDR2: KGHSH and LQKENI. CDR3 nucleotide sequence: TGTGCCAGCTCACCACAGCCAGGGCCTGGAAACACCATATATTTT. Translating it yields CASSPQPGPGNTIYF.

This rearrangement joins TRBV7-2 to TRBJ2-7; D is uncertain. This CDR3 has 16 amino acids. Trimming removed 2 bases at V and 3 bases at J, with 17 bases between. Germline V gene lookup returns CDR1 SGHTA and CDR2 FQGNSA. This CDR3 reads CASSLSASPFDYEQYF. Here the CDR3 DNA reads TGTGCCAGCAGCTTATCCGCCAGTCCCTTTGACTACGAGCAGTACTTC.

This clone appeared a few times. J is TRBJ2-6 and V is TRBV5-1; D may be TRBD1 (5 bases). Germline V gene lookup returns CDR1 SGHRS and CDR2 YFSETQ. Trimming removed 4 bases at V and 1 base at J, with 15 bases between. This CDR3 comprises 17 residues. CDR3 region: CASSTVIQGSGANVLTF. CDR3 nucleotide sequence: TGCGCCAGCAGCACCGTTATTCAGGGTTCTGGGGCCAACGTCCTGACTTTC.

The V and J genes are TRBV10-3 and TRBJ2-7, with D possibly being TRBD2 (5 bases). The CDR3 is 14 residues long. V lost 4 bases to trimming and J lost 5 bases, with 15 bases between them. Germline CDR1 reads ENHRY; CDR2 reads SYGVKD. The CDR3: CAISAGTRSHEQYF. The CDR3 coding sequence is TGTGCCATCAGTGCAGGCACTAGGAGCCACGAGCAGTACTTC.

The chain employs TRBV7-2 and TRBJ1-1; a weak D match, TRBD1 (5 bases). Trimming took 4 bases from V and 1 from J, leaving 10 bases between them. Germline-derived CDR1 and CDR2 are SGHTA and FQGNSA. The CDR3 is 14 amino acids. CDR3 coding DNA: TGTGCCAGCAGCTCGTCGACAGCGAACACTGAAGCTTTCTTT. Protein product: CASSSSTANTEAFF.

This chain joins TRBV5-1 and TRBJ2-1; 9 bases are a match to TRBD2. The trim removed 0 bases at V and 5 bases at J, leaving 0 bases unmatched. CDR1 and CDR2 (germline): SGHRS, YFSETQ. The CDR3 covers 14 residues. The CDR3 region has the DNA TGCGCCAGCAGCTTGGGACTAGCGGACAATGAGCAGTTCTTC. It specifies CASSLGLADNEQFF.

The V and J genes are TRBV5-6 and TRBJ2-1; 14 positions agree with TRBD2. This CDR3 has 18 amino acids. Trimming cost V 2 bases and J 9 bases; bases outside gene matches: 13. Germline V lookup: CDR1 SGHDT, CDR2 YYEEEE. CDR3 sequence reads: CASSFVGLAGGREGEQFF. For the CDR3, the DNA is TGTGCCAGCAGCTTCGTAGGACTAGCGGGAGGTAGGGAGGGTGAGCAGTTCTTC.

This sequence joins TRBV5-1 and TRBJ2-3; a possible D gene is TRBD2 (5 bases). There are 16 residues in the CDR3. V was shortened by 0 bases and J by 4 bases, with 15 bases between the two germline ends. CDR1 is SGHRS and CDR2 is YFSETQ in the germline V gene. The CDR3 bases are TGCGCCAGCAGCTTGGCCGGGGATCCCGGGGCAGATACGCAGTATTTT. Translating gives CASSLAGDPGADTQYF.

The rearrangement joins TRBV4-3 to TRBJ2-5, with no clear D. CDR3 length equals 14 residues. In germline, CDR1 is LGHNA, CDR2 YSLEER. Trimming took 4 bases from V and 1 from J, leaving 10 bases between them. In DNA form, the CDR3 reads TGCGCCAGCAGCCCTACTCGTTTCCAAGAGACCCAGTACTTC. It specifies CASSPTRFQETQYF.

This chain uses TRBV27 with TRBJ1-2; D is possibly TRBD1 (5 bases). The CDR3 is made up of 16 amino acids. The germline gives CDR1 MNHEY, CDR2 SMNVEV (reference sequence). The V and J ends lost 1 base and 5 bases respectively, with 17 bases between them. In DNA form, the CDR3 reads TGTGCCAGCAGTTTATTGTCCCAGGGAAGATGGTATGGCTACACCTTC. Translation gives CASSLLSQGRWYGYTF.

The CDR3 DNA follows: TGTGCCAGCAGCGTATTAAGCGGACAGGGCACTGAAGCTTTCTTT. Translated: CASSVLSGQGTEAFF. The chain combines TRBV9 with TRBJ1-1; TRBD1 matches 8 bases. Germline V lookup: CDR1 SGDLS, CDR2 YYNGEE. The CDR3 spans 15 residues. The ends lost 1 base at V and 4 bases at J; junction bases unmatched: 6.

The chain carries TRBV9 and TRBJ2-7, with D tentatively TRBD1 (6 bases). Looked up from germline, CDR1 is SGDLS and CDR2 is YYNGEE. CDR3 length: 14 amino acids. V was clipped by 4 bases and J by 2 bases, with 13 bases between them. The CDR3 region has the DNA TGTGCCAGCAGCCCCCGACAGGTAGCCTACGAGCAGTACTTC. Translating gives CASSPRQVAYEQYF.

The chain has TRBV5-6 and TRBJ2-1; perhaps TRBD2 as D (5 bases). Trimming stripped 7 bases from V and 0 bases from J, with 11 bases between. Germline V gene lookup returns CDR1 SGHDT and CDR2 YYEEEE. There are 14 residues in the CDR3. CDR3 amino acids: CASRGPSSYNEQFF. CDR3 in DNA: TGTGCCAGCCGCGGGCCAAGCTCCTACAATGAGCAGTTCTTC.

In this sample, this clone turned up a few times. The genes are TRBV27 and TRBJ2-3; D possibly corresponds to TRBD2 (6 bases). V gave up 5 bases and J gave up 5 bases, with 14 bases separating them. CDR1 MNHEY and CDR2 SMNVEV come from the germline V gene (reference sequence). This CDR3 has 14 residues. The CDR3: CASSPGTGEDTQYF. CDR3 coding DNA: TGTGCCAGCAGTCCCGGGACGGGGGAAGATACGCAGTATTTT.

This clone was counted between two and nine times. The chain has TRBV2 and TRBJ2-1; 12 nucleotides match TRBD2. CDR1 and CDR2 (germline): SNHLY, FYNNEI. V lost 5 bases to trimming and J lost 8 bases; unmatched junction nucleotides: 7. This CDR3 spans 15 amino acids. The CDR3 region is CASSPGTSGLDEQFF. The CDR3 DNA reads TGTGCCAGCAGTCCCGGGACTAGCGGGCTCGATGAGCAGTTCTTC.

The chain links TRBV4-1 to TRBJ2-7; D perhaps matches TRBD2 (6 bases). The germline gives CDR1 MGHRA, CDR2 YSYEKL. V was clipped by 3 bases and J by 6 bases, with 24 bases between them. The CDR3 contains 17 residues. CDR3 in DNA: TGCGCCAGCAGCCACGCTCAGGCGGCGGGAAGTAGTGGCGAGCAGTACTTC. Translating it yields CASSHAQAAGSSGEQYF.

The rearrangement joins TRBV9 to TRBJ2-1; 7 bases align to TRBD2. Germline V gene lookup returns CDR1 SGDLS and CDR2 YYNGEE. The V gene end was trimmed by 0 bases and the J gene end by 4 bases; junction bases not matched to a gene: 1. This CDR3 is built from 14 residues. The CDR3 DNA is TGTGCCAGCAGCGTAGGCGGGGGATACAATGAGCAGTTCTTC. It translates to CASSVGGGYNEQFF.

The CDR3 nucleotides are TGTGCCAGCAGCTTAAGCGGGAGGGCCCAGTATTTT. Translating gives CASSLSGRAQYF. This chain joins TRBV11-2 and TRBJ2-3; 10 bases fit TRBD2. Looked up from germline, CDR1 is SGHAT and CDR2 is FQNNGV. The CDR3 totals 12 residues. J was trimmed by 12 bases and V by 2 bases; bases with no gene match: 2.

Only a few counts were recorded for this clone. The chain has TRBV4-3 and TRBJ1-5; 8 positions match TRBD1. This CDR3 is 16 amino acids long. Trimming cost V 0 bases and J 4 bases; bases outside gene matches: 5. Germline V gives CDR1 LGHNA, CDR2 YSLEER. CDR3 in amino acids: CASSQDHRGFNQPQHF. CDR3 nucleotide sequence: TGCGCCAGCAGCCAAGATCACAGGGGGTTTAATCAGCCCCAGCATTTT.

The V and J genes are TRBV5-1 and TRBJ1-1; maybe TRBD1 (5 bases). Germline CDR1 and CDR2: SGHRS and YFSETQ. V lost 2 bases to trimming and J lost 6 bases, with 8 bases between them. This CDR3 has 12 residues. Here the CDR3 DNA reads TGCGCCAGCAGCTTTGGGGGGGCTGAAGCTTTCTTT. This sequence encodes CASSFGGAEAFF.

The V call is TRBV2, the J call TRBJ2-7; maybe TRBD2 (6 bases). CDR3 length: 14 residues. Trimming took 6 bases from V and 7 from J, leaving 19 bases between them. Germline assignment: CDR1 SNHLY and CDR2 FYNNEI. The CDR3 loop is CASSSGTGAMEQYF. In DNA, the CDR3 is TGTGCCAGCAGCTCCGGGACTGGGGCTATGGAGCAGTACTTC.

The genes are TRBV6-5 and TRBJ1-3; TRBD1 agrees at 8 bases. The length of the CDR3 is 15 residues. The J segment lost 5 bases and the V segment lost 6 bases, leaving 9 bases of the junction unmatched. CDR1 is MNHEY and CDR2 is SVGAGI in the germline V gene. The CDR3 DNA sequence: TGTGCCAGCAGAGCCCGCGACAGGGGCCGAAACACCATATATTTT. Protein sequence: CASRARDRGRNTIYF.

CDR3 loop: CAINYAGANVLTF. For the CDR3, the DNA is TGTGCAATTAACTATGCTGGGGCCAACGTCCTGACTTTC. This chain links TRBV7-2 with TRBJ2-6; D gene uncertain. Germline V gene sequence: CDR1 SGHTA, CDR2 FQGNSA. This CDR3 has 13 amino acids.

The chain couples TRBV11-2 to TRBJ2-1; 9 bases fit TRBD1. From germline, CDR1 is SGHAT and CDR2 FQNNGV. Unmatched junction bases numbered 4, after V lost 3 bases and J lost 4 bases. The CDR3 has 15 amino acids. Here the CDR3 reads CASSFRGQGYNEQFF. CDR3 DNA: TGTGCCAGCAGCTTTCGGGGACAGGGATACAATGAGCAGTTCTTC.

The chain combines TRBV28 with TRBJ1-2; D is possibly TRBD1 (5 bases). Trimming removed 3 bases at V and 4 bases at J, with 30 bases between. This CDR3 is 20 amino acids long. In germline, CDR1 is MDHEN, CDR2 SYDVKM. The CDR3 reads CASSLPTVFGRGGVFYGYTF. For the CDR3, the DNA is TGTGCCAGCAGTTTGCCCACCGTCTTTGGCCGGGGGGGGGTATTCTATGGCTACACCTTC.

V and J are TRBV4-3 and TRBJ1-2; 9 bases align to TRBD1. Germline loops: CDR1 LGHNA, CDR2 YSLEER. The CDR3 covers 15 residues. The ends lost 1 base at V and 3 bases at J; junction bases unmatched: 3. DNA of the CDR3: TGCGCCAGCAGCCAAGCGGGACAGGGCTACTATGGCTACACCTTC. Translating gives CASSQAGQGYYGYTF.